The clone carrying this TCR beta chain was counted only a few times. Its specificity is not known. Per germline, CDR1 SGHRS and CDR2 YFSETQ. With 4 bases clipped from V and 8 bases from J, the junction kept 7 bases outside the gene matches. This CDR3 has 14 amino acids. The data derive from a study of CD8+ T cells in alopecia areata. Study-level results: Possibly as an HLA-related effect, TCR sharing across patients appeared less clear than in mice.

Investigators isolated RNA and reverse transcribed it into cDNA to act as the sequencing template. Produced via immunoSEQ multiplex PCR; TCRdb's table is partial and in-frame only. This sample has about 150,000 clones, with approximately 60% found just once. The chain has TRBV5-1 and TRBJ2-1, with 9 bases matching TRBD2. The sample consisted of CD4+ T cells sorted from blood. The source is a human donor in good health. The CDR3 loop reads CASSPGLAVYEQFF. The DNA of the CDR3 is TGCGCCAGCAGCCCGGGACTAGCAGTCTATGAGCAGTTCTTC.